Below, 28 T cell receptor beta chains from the same sample are listed, as sequenced in a study of blood T cell repertoires in COVID-19. Generated by immunoSEQ multiplex PCR, the TCRdb table keeps only in-frame clones and is missing some. Among roughly 7,900 clones, approximately 86% were seen once, and the ten largest hold approximately 7.6%. Specimen: peripheral blood. These receptor sequences come from a human donor with active COVID-19. The donor label of this sample is uncertain.

The chain joins TRBV25-1 to TRBJ2-2; D is unclear. There are 13 residues in the CDR3. The germline gives CDR1 MGHDK, CDR2 SYGVNS. With 2 bases removed from V and 3 bases from J, the gap between germline ends came to 4 bases. CDR3 sequence (DNA): TGTGCCAGCAGTGAACCAGACACCGGGGAGCTGTTTTTT. This sequence encodes CASSEPDTGELFF.

The rearrangement uses TRBV19 and TRBJ1-1; possible D gene TRBD1, 5 bases. The V end was cut by 1 base, the J end by 7 bases, with 10 bases between. The CDR3 sequence is 13 residues long. Germline values: CDR1 LNHDA, CDR2 SQIVND (reference sequence). The CDR3, as DNA: TGTGCCAGTAGTATAGCCCCGGGACTTGAAGCTTTCTTT. This sequence encodes CASSIAPGLEAFF.

This clone has only a few counts. J is TRBJ2-7 and V is TRBV7-8, with D unclear. The ends were cut back, 1 base at V and 5 bases at J, with 9 bases in the middle. The CDR3 spans 13 residues. Germline values: CDR1 SGHVS, CDR2 FQNEAQ. The CDR3 here is CASSLDGRDEQYV. In DNA, the CDR3 is TGTGCCAGCAGCTTAGATGGGCGCGACGAGCAGTACGTC.

The rearrangement uses TRBV28 and TRBJ1-3, with 8 bases fitting TRBD1. The CDR3 extends over 15 amino acids. In germline, CDR1 is MDHEN, CDR2 SYDVKM. V lost 6 bases and J lost 7; bases outside the gene matches: 11. This chain's CDR3 is CASSRGQGEYNTIYF. The CDR3 DNA reads as TGTGCCAGCAGCCGTGGACAGGGCGAGTACAACACCATATATTTT.

The chain's CDR3 is CASSWAGDIYNEQFF. CDR3 bases: TGTGCCAGCAGCTGGGCGGGAGATATATACAATGAGCAGTTCTTC. The rearrangement joins TRBV7-2 to TRBJ2-1, with TRBD2 matching over 7 bases. Trimming removed 4 bases from V and 4 bases from J; junction bases left unmatched: 7. Germline CDR1 SGHTA, CDR2 FQGNSA. The CDR3 runs to 15 residues.

The table lists this clone with a count of one. The rearrangement links TRBV28 to TRBJ2-7, with a possible D match to TRBD2 (5 bases). Germline CDR1 MDHEN, CDR2 SYDVKM. V was cut by 5 bases and J by 0 bases, with 11 bases left in between. CDR3 length: 14 residues. The CDR3 is CASSVHAGSYEQYF. The CDR3 DNA follows: TGTGCCAGCAGTGTCCACGCGGGCTCCTACGAGCAGTACTTC.

The chain has TRBV15 and TRBJ2-7; D ambiguous. The CDR3 runs 12 residues. Looked up from germline, CDR1 is LNHNV and CDR2 is YYDKDF (reference sequence). Trimming left V 0 bases short and J 6 bases short, with 6 bases between. CDR3 protein: CATSREYGEQYF. The CDR3 nucleotides read TGTGCCACCAGCAGAGAATACGGCGAGCAGTACTTC.

This clone was recorded once. The rearrangement uses TRBV7-9 and TRBJ1-1; TRBD1 matches 7 bases. This CDR3 has 17 residues. Germline-derived CDR1 and CDR2 are SEHNR and FQNEAQ (reference sequence). Trimming cost V 4 bases and J 2 bases; bases outside gene matches: 13. The CDR3 coding sequence is TGTGCCAGCAGCTGGCGAAGAGGGACAGCGGATAACACTGAAGCTTTCTTT. It translates to CASSWRRGTADNTEAFF.

The chain recombines TRBV30 with TRBJ2-7; 7 bases match TRBD1. The CDR3 runs 12 residues. V lost 5 bases and J lost 2; bases outside the gene matches: 3. The germline CDR1 and CDR2 sequences are GTSNPN and SVGIG (reference sequence). The CDR3 DNA sequence: TGTGCCTGGGGGACAGATGCCTACGAGCAGTACTTC. Encoded protein: CAWGTDAYEQYF. The whole variable domain, filled in from reference TRBV30 and TRBJ2-7, reads SQTIHQWPATLVQPVGSPLSLECTVEGTSNPNLYWYRQAAGRGLQLLFYSVGIGQISSEVPQNLSASRPQDRQFILSSKKLLLSDSGFYLCAWGTDAYEQYFGPGTRLTVT.

The chain couples TRBV29-1 to TRBJ2-1; TRBD2 might be the D (7 bases). The germline CDR1 and CDR2 sequences are SQVTM and ANQGSEA. This CDR3 has 14 residues. Between the trimmed V and J ends, which lost 7 bases and 2 bases, there was a span of 15 bases. CDR3: CSGRGRPPYNEQFF. The DNA of the CDR3 is TGCAGCGGGCGGGGGCGGCCCCCCTACAATGAGCAGTTCTTC.

This clone was found a few times. The chain carries TRBV6-5 and TRBJ2-7, with 7 bases aligning to TRBD1. The V gene's germline CDR1 is MNHEY and CDR2 SVGAGI. The CDR3 is 13 residues long. V shed 2 bases, J shed 3 bases, and the junction held 1 base outside the gene matches. For the CDR3, the DNA is TGTGCCAGCAGTTACAGGGGGCTCTACGAGCAGTACTTC. The encoded protein is CASSYRGLYEQYF.

This clone was picked up one time. The V call is TRBV28, the J call TRBJ2-3, with 10 bases identical to TRBD2. Germline-derived CDR1 and CDR2 are MDHEN and SYDVKM. The CDR3 spans 15 residues. Germline trimming cut 7 bases from V and 2 bases from J; bases unmatched to any gene: 6. This chain's CDR3 is CASTTGTSDTDTQYF. The CDR3 DNA is TGTGCCAGCACCACCGGGACTAGCGACACAGATACGCAGTATTTT. Full variable domain (outside the CDR3, taken from reference TRBV28 and TRBJ2-3): DVKVTQSSRYLVKRTGEKVFLECVQDMDHENMFWYRQDPGLGLRLIYFSYDVKMKEKGDIPEGYSVSREKKERFSLILESASTNQTSMYLCASTTGTSDTDTQYFGPGTRLTVL.

The gene calls are TRBV9 and TRBJ2-2; possible D gene TRBD2, 6 bases. V lost 4 bases and J 4 bases, leaving 11 bases between the germline ends. The CDR3 is 14 amino acids. CDR1 is SGDLS and CDR2 is YYNGEE in the germline V gene. CDR3 DNA: TGTGCCAGCAGCACACGGGGGTCCACCGGGGAGCTGTTTTTT. Its translation is CASSTRGSTGELFF.

The chain joins TRBV10-1 to TRBJ2-1, with 13 bases aligning to TRBD2. With 5 bases clipped from V and 6 bases from J, the junction kept 4 bases outside the gene matches. CDR1 and CDR2 (germline): WNHNN, SYGVQD (reference sequence). This CDR3 is built from 15 residues. In DNA, the CDR3 is TGCGCCAGCAGTACTAGCGGGGGGGCCTCCAATGAGCAGTTCTTC. It specifies CASSTSGGASNEQFF.

The chain uses TRBV19 and TRBJ1-1; the D gene is possibly TRBD1 (5 bases). Trimming removed 7 bases from V and 5 bases from J, with 14 bases in between. Germline lookup yields CDR1 LNHDA and CDR2 SQIVND (reference sequence). The CDR3 consists of 13 residues. CDR3: CASTLGRGTEAFF. CDR3 DNA: TGTGCCAGTACCTTAGGTAGGGGTACTGAAGCTTTCTTT.

The rearrangement links TRBV28 to TRBJ1-6; D perhaps matches TRBD1 (5 bases). Trimming took 3 bases from V and 5 from J, leaving 20 bases between them. The CDR3 spans 18 residues. CDR1 is MDHEN and CDR2 is SYDVKM in the germline V gene. The CDR3 nucleotides are TGTGCCAGCAGTTTTGTACCCTGGCAGGGCGAGGATAATTCACCCCTCCACTTT. Protein sequence: CASSFVPWQGEDNSPLHF. Drawing the rest from reference TRBV28 and TRBJ1-6, the complete variable domain is DVKVTQSSRYLVKRTGEKVFLECVQDMDHENMFWYRQDPGLGLRLIYFSYDVKMKEKGDIPEGYSVSREKKERFSLILESASTNQTSMYLCASSFVPWQGEDNSPLHFGNGTRLTVT.

This chain joins TRBV4-2 and TRBJ2-3; weak D call: TRBD2 (6 bases). V was cut by 4 bases and J by 3 bases, with 14 bases left in between. The CDR3 loop spans 15 amino acids. Per germline, CDR1 LGHNA and CDR2 YNFKEQ. CDR3 sequence (DNA): TGTGCCAGCAGCCCCCAGACTCGGGGGACAGATACGCAGTATTTT. This encodes CASSPQTRGTDTQYF.

The J gene is TRBJ2-2, the V gene TRBV3-1 (or the pseudogene TRBV3-2), with TRBD2 matching 11 bases. The CDR3 consists of 16 residues. Germline lookup yields CDR1 LGHDT and CDR2 YNNKEL (reference sequence). V lost 4 bases and J lost 6; bases outside the gene matches: 7. The CDR3 sequence: CASSPWVAGGSGELFF. The DNA for the CDR3 is TGTGCCAGCAGCCCCTGGGTAGCGGGAGGGTCCGGGGAGCTGTTTTTT.

The gene calls are TRBV18 and TRBJ2-7; a possible D gene is TRBD1 (6 bases). V shed 3 bases and J shed 6 bases, with 15 bases lying between them. CDR3 size: 14 residues. Germline CDR1 and CDR2: KGHSH and LQKENI. Here the CDR3 DNA reads TGTGCCAGCTCACCGAGTGTAGGGGGTAGCGAGCAGTACTTC. This sequence encodes CASSPSVGGSEQYF.

The genes are TRBV5-1 and TRBJ2-2; 13 nucleotides align to TRBD2. The CDR3 has 16 residues. Germline V gives CDR1 SGHRS, CDR2 YFSETQ. V was pared by 7 bases and J by 3 bases, with 6 bases of the junction left unmatched. The CDR3 nucleotides are TGCGCCAGCCTTGGGACTAGCGGGATGGACACCGGGGAGCTGTTTTTT. Its protein product is CASLGTSGMDTGELFF.

This rearrangement joins TRBV9 to TRBJ2-5; TRBD2 matches 9 bases. Germline values: CDR1 SGDLS, CDR2 YYNGEE. The V gene end was trimmed by 3 bases and the J gene end by 2 bases; junction bases not matched to a gene: 5. This CDR3 has 15 amino acids. CDR3 in amino acids: CASSGGGALQETQYF. The CDR3 coding sequence is TGTGCCAGCAGCGGCGGGGGGGCCCTTCAAGAGACCCAGTACTTC.

The V and J genes are TRBV4-3 and TRBJ2-5; 12 nucleotides match TRBD1. CDR3 size: 14 residues. Germline loops: CDR1 LGHNA, CDR2 YSLEER. CDR3 DNA: TGCGCTCGACCCGGGACAGGGGGCAGAGAGACCCAGTACTTC. This gives the protein CARPGTGGRETQYF.

The chain joins TRBV18 to TRBJ1-2; 8 bases match TRBD1. V was pared by 4 bases and J by 4 bases, with 11 bases of the junction left unmatched. CDR1 and CDR2 (germline): KGHSH, LQKENI. The CDR3 has 16 amino acids. Here the CDR3 reads CASSRTGSNPFYGYTF. CDR3 sequence (DNA): TGTGCCAGCTCACGGACAGGGAGTAACCCTTTCTATGGCTACACCTTC.

The chain carries TRBV2 and TRBJ2-7; the match to TRBD1 covers 9 bases. This CDR3 is 14 amino acids long. With V trimmed by 6 bases and J by 3 bases, 6 bases remained unmatched. CDR1 is SNHLY, CDR2 FYNNEI, per germline. The CDR3 coding sequence is TGTGCCAGCAGCCCGGGACAGGGTATCTACGAGCAGTACTTC. Its translation: CASSPGQGIYEQYF.

This clone is labeled medium-sized (0.01 to 0.1%). This chain uses TRBV6-2 or TRBV6-3 with TRBJ2-7; 8 positions match TRBD2. V shed 6 bases, J shed 5 bases, and the junction held 9 bases outside the gene matches. The CDR3 length is 14 residues. CDR1 and CDR2 (germline): MNHEY, SVGEGT. The CDR3 reads CASSEGLEGHEQYV. CDR3 coding DNA: TGTGCCAGCAGCGAGGGACTAGAAGGCCACGAGCAGTACGTC.

The V gene is TRBV3-1 (or the pseudogene TRBV3-2), the J gene TRBJ1-5, with D perhaps TRBD1 (6 bases). This CDR3 comprises 14 residues. Germline V CDR1 and CDR2: LGHDT, YNNKEL (reference sequence). V gave up 2 bases and J gave up 5 bases, with 10 bases separating them. CDR3 amino acids: CASSQRGAHQPQHF. The CDR3 nucleotides are TGTGCCAGCAGCCAACGGGGGGCGCATCAGCCCCAGCATTTT.

V and J are TRBV29-1 and TRBJ2-3, with D tentatively TRBD2 (6 bases). V was clipped by 5 bases and J by 2 bases, with 11 bases between them. The CDR3 has 13 amino acids. The germline gives CDR1 SQVTM, CDR2 ANQGSEA. CDR3 nucleotides: TGCAGCGTTACGGGAGACCTCACAGATACGCAGTATTTT. This encodes CSVTGDLTDTQYF.

The J gene is TRBJ2-2, the V gene TRBV4-2, with D possibly being TRBD2 (6 bases). The germline V gene has CDR1 LGHNA and CDR2 YNFKEQ. This CDR3 has 17 residues. The V end was cut by 1 base, the J end by 5 bases, with 17 bases between. The chain's CDR3 is CASSQVTVAEITGELFF. In DNA, the CDR3 is TGTGCCAGCAGCCAAGTCACGGTAGCGGAGATTACCGGGGAGCTGTTTTTT.